The rows below give T cell receptor beta chains drawn from one sample of a study of T cell responses to AZD1222 COVID-19 vaccine. Generated by immunoSEQ multiplex PCR, the TCRdb table keeps only in-frame clones and is missing some. The profile shows approximately 140,000 clones, about nine tenths of them singletons. The sample in question was peripheral blood, obtained on day 0 of AZD1222 vaccination. The receptors shown here come from an adult in good health. The CDR3 runs from the conserved cysteine through the conserved F or W. The order of the fields is D gene, clone size, V gene, CDR3 protein. D genes are given only for firm matches. The size of a clone is reported for some rows only, either as once, few or many, or as a class for expanded clones.

TRBD1 | once | TRBV7-2 | CASSSAGQGKWGWTQYF
- | once | TRBV27 | CASRTSYDAYEQYF
TRBD2 | few | TRBV9 | CASSVTSGRAFGNEQFF
- | - | TRBV3-1/TRBV3-2 | CASSQPRLKRGYTF
- | - | TRBV18 | CASSPPGFTYEQYF
- | - | TRBV7-8 | CASSLARVFSTRNTIYF
TRBD1 | - | TRBV7-9 | CASRGTGADTQYF
- | - | TRBV5-4 | CASSLRPRRYEQYF
TRBD1 | - | TRBV5-1 | CASSLRGWGGGQGNTEAFF
TRBD1 | few | TRBV4-3 | CASSQGGTGLELEKLFF
- | - | TRBV5-8 | CASSYPPIYGYTF